This entry lists 25 T cell receptor beta chains sequenced from one sample in a study of T cell responses to AZD1222 COVID-19 vaccine. This table comes from immunoSEQ multiplex PCR, and its TCRdb copy is limited to in-frame clones, with some not included. The sample holds some 120,000 clones, approximately 83% seen once. The material was peripheral blood, obtained on day 0 of AZD1222 vaccination. The receptors originated from an adult in good health.

This chain joins TRBV11-2 and TRBJ1-1; no firm D call. The CDR3 contains 12 residues. Germline-derived CDR1 and CDR2 are SGHAT and FQNNGV. V was shortened by 8 bases and J by 0 bases, with 7 bases between the two germline ends. The CDR3 sequence: CASGYLNTEAFF. CDR3 DNA sequence: TGTGCCAGCGGGTACTTGAACACTGAAGCTTTCTTT. The full variable domain, in which reference TRBV11-2 and TRBJ1-1 provide the parts outside the CDR3, is EAGVAQSPRYKIIEKRQSVAFWCNPISGHATLYWYQQILGQGPKLLIQFQNNGVVDDSQLPKDRFSAERLKGVDSTLKIQPAKLEDSAVYLCASGYLNTEAFFGQGTRLTVV.

CDR3 sequence reads: CATSRGAGQDGYTF. CDR3 DNA sequence: TGTGCCACCAGCAGGGGGGCAGGGCAAGATGGCTACACCTTC. The V and J genes are TRBV15 and TRBJ1-2; D is perhaps TRBD1 (6 bases). V gave up 3 bases and J gave up 6 bases, with 14 bases separating them. The CDR3 runs 14 residues. Germline V gives CDR1 LNHNV, CDR2 YYDKDF (reference sequence).

This clone was seen more than once but under ten times. This chain uses TRBV6-5 with TRBJ1-1; 8 bases are shared with TRBD1. In germline, CDR1 is MNHEY, CDR2 SVGAGI. The CDR3 totals 13 residues. The V gene end was trimmed by 7 bases and the J gene end by 10 bases; junction bases not matched to a gene: 11. Here the CDR3 reads CASTIPRGQLAFF. DNA for the CDR3: TGTGCCAGCACTATACCCAGGGGGCAGTTAGCTTTCTTT.

The gene calls are TRBV10-3 and TRBJ1-1, with 8 positions matching TRBD1. The CDR3 is 13 residues long. Germline V gene data show CDR1 as ENHRY and CDR2 as SYGVKD. V gave up 5 bases and J gave up 5 bases; unmatched junction bases: 4. The DNA for the CDR3 is TGTGCCATCAGTCAGGGGGCGCAGACTGAAGCTTTCTTT. This sequence encodes CAISQGAQTEAFF.

V is TRBV9 and J is TRBJ1-3; D perhaps matches TRBD1 (5 bases). The CDR3 runs 11 residues. Trimming stripped 4 bases from V and 11 bases from J, with 10 bases between. Germline V CDR1 and CDR2: SGDLS, YYNGEE. The CDR3 DNA reads TGTGCCAGCAGCACGAAGGGGTCCATATATTTT. Its protein product is CASSTKGSIYF.

This chain links TRBV14 with TRBJ2-7, with 9 bases matching TRBD1. Germline CDR1 and CDR2: SGHDN and FVKESK. The CDR3 has 15 amino acids. J gave up 2 bases and V 3 bases, and 5 bases lay outside the gene matches. The CDR3 sequence is CASSHPDRGTYEQYF. DNA for the CDR3: TGTGCCAGCAGCCACCCGGACAGGGGAACCTACGAGCAGTACTTC. The full variable domain, in which reference TRBV14 and TRBJ2-7 provide the parts outside the CDR3, is EAGVTQFPSHSVIEKGQTVTLRCDPISGHDNLYWYRRVMGKEIKFLLHFVKESKQDESGMPNNRFLAERTGGTYSTLKVQPAELEDSGVYFCASSHPDRGTYEQYFGPGTRLTVT.

The V and J genes are TRBV18 and TRBJ2-7, with TRBD1 matching over 7 bases. The germline V gene has CDR1 KGHSH and CDR2 LQKENI. After removal of 4 bases from V and 0 bases from J, the junction contained 6 bases not matched to a gene. The CDR3 has 15 residues. CDR3 region: CASSQDRAPSYEQYF. CDR3 coding DNA: TGTGCCAGCTCACAAGACAGGGCTCCCTCCTACGAGCAGTACTTC.

The chain is built from TRBV14 and TRBJ1-2, with D uncertain. The CDR3 consists of 18 residues. Germline V gives CDR1 SGHDN, CDR2 FVKESK. Trimming removed 4 bases from V and 4 bases from J, with 25 bases in between. The CDR3 protein is CASSPQRTVFRPIYGYTF. DNA for the CDR3: TGTGCCAGCAGCCCCCAGAGGACGGTATTCAGACCGATCTATGGCTACACCTTC.

This clone has only a few counts. The J gene is TRBJ2-1, the V gene TRBV7-3; a possible D gene is TRBD2 (5 bases). The CDR3 contains 14 residues. Trimming took off 3 bases at V and 4 bases at J, with 10 bases between the two ends. Germline CDR1 is SGHTA and CDR2 is FQGTGA. CDR3 loop: CASSFKADYNEQFF. The DNA for the CDR3 is TGTGCCAGCAGCTTTAAAGCGGATTACAATGAGCAGTTCTTC.

The chain uses TRBV7-8 and TRBJ1-5; unclear D gene. V lost 5 bases and J 0 bases, leaving 14 bases between the germline ends. This CDR3 is 16 amino acids long. CDR1 and CDR2 from the germline V gene are SGHVS and FQNEAQ. CDR3 coding DNA: TGTGCCAGCAGCCTGAGCTCCGGATATAGCAATCAGCCCCAGCATTTT. Its protein is CASSLSSGYSNQPQHF.

The rearrangement joins TRBV2 to TRBJ1-3; D is ambiguous. Trimming pared 1 base from V and 2 bases from J, leaving 9 bases between. CDR3 size: 15 residues. Germline assignment: CDR1 SNHLY and CDR2 FYNNEI. CDR3 sequence (DNA): TGTGCCAGCAGTGAAGTGCGGAATCCTGGAAACACCATATATTTT. Its translation is CASSEVRNPGNTIYF. The whole variable domain, remainder taken from reference TRBV2 and TRBJ1-3, is EPEVTQTPSHQVTQMGQEVILRCVPISNHLYFYWYRQILGQKVEFLVSFYNNEISEKSEIFDDQFSVERPDGSNFTLKIRSTKLEDSAMYFCASSEVRNPGNTIYFGEGSWLTVV.

The chain has TRBV5-1 and TRBJ1-4; unclear D gene. CDR1 and CDR2 from the germline V gene are SGHRS and YFSETQ. V lost 1 base and J lost 0, with 7 bases in between. This CDR3 is 15 amino acids long. In DNA form, the CDR3 reads TGCGCCAGCAGCTTGTTTCGCGCAACTAATGAAAAACTGTTTTTT. It yields the protein CASSLFRATNEKLFF.

This clone was counted once. V and J are TRBV4-3 and TRBJ1-1; D is undetermined. The CDR3 runs 13 residues. CDR1 is LGHNA and CDR2 is YSLEER in the germline V gene. V lost 0 bases to trimming and J lost 7 bases, with 9 bases between them. CDR3 nucleotide sequence: TGCGCCAGCAGCCAAGACCTCAAGGGTGAAGCTTTCTTT. It codes for CASSQDLKGEAFF.

CDR3 residues: CASSSPSSGAREQYF. The CDR3 DNA reads TGCGCCAGCAGCTCGCCTAGCTCGGGGGCTAGGGAGCAGTACTTC. The rearrangement links TRBV5-1 to TRBJ2-7; D is perhaps TRBD1 or TRBD2 (6 bases each). The CDR3 length is 15 residues. Germline CDR1 is SGHRS and CDR2 is YFSETQ. The V gene lost 3 bases and the J gene lost 7 bases, with 20 bases spanning the gap.

The chain links TRBV7-2 to TRBJ2-3; TRBD2 matches at 8 bases. Unmatched junction bases numbered 8, after V lost 7 bases and J lost 2 bases. The length of the CDR3 is 15 residues. Germline V gives CDR1 SGHTA, CDR2 FQGNSA. CDR3 coding DNA: TGTGCCAGCACCATAGCGGGGATCGCCACAGATACGCAGTATTTT. It translates to CASTIAGIATDTQYF. The full variable domain, with the rest looked up from reference TRBV7-2 and TRBJ2-3, is GAGVSQSPSNKVTEKGKDVELRCDPISGHTALYWYRQSLGQGLEFLIYFQGNSAPDKSGLPSDRFSAERTGGSVSTLTIQRTQQEDSAVYLCASTIAGIATDTQYFGPGTRLTVL.

This clone occurred once. The V and J genes are TRBV4-1 and TRBJ2-3, with D perhaps TRBD2 (6 bases). CDR3 length: 14 residues. Germline CDR1 MGHRA, CDR2 YSYEKL. The V gene lost 5 bases and the J gene lost 2 bases, with 11 bases spanning the gap. The CDR3, as DNA: TGCGCCAGCAGCGCAACTAGCCTCACAGATACGCAGTATTTT. It specifies CASSATSLTDTQYF.

The chain combines TRBV5-8 with TRBJ2-2; D call uncertain. Germline CDR1 reads SGHTS; CDR2 reads YDEGEE. The CDR3 has 14 residues. Trimming shortened V by 1 base and J by 0 bases, and 4 bases separated the two germline ends. CDR3 nucleotide sequence: TGTGCCAGCAGCTTGAACGCGAACACCGGGGAGCTGTTTTTT. It translates to CASSLNANTGELFF.

CDR3 region: CASSSLRSNSPLHF. DNA for the CDR3: TGTGCCAGCAGCTCCCTCCGGTCCAATTCACCCCTCCACTTT. The V gene is TRBV6-5, the J gene TRBJ1-6, with no clear D. CDR1 is MNHEY and CDR2 is SVGAGI in the germline V gene. The CDR3 is 14 amino acids. Trimming left V 6 bases short and J 7 bases short, with 13 bases between.

The rearrangement uses TRBV7-9 and TRBJ2-7; 9 bases align to TRBD1. This CDR3 spans 17 amino acids. Germline CDR1 reads SEHNR; CDR2 reads FQNEAQ (reference sequence). Trimming cost V 5 bases and J 1 base; bases outside gene matches: 12. The CDR3 nucleotides read TGTGCCAGCAGCCCCCGACAGGGGGATAGTCGGTCCTACGAGCAGTACTTC. It is translated as CASSPRQGDSRSYEQYF.

As for this clone: The junction and the germline gene differ at one end; a read error may be behind it. The V gene is TRBV7-9, the J gene TRBJ1-1; 7 positions match TRBD1. This CDR3 contains 12 residues. The germline gives CDR1 SEHNR, CDR2 FQNEAQ (reference sequence). Here the CDR3 reads CASSLADRVDAF. Written as DNA, the CDR3 is TGTGCCAGCAGCTTAGCCGACAGGGTTGACGCCTTT. Together with reference TRBV7-9 and TRBJ1-1, the CDR3 gives the full variable domain: DTGVSQNPRHKITKRGQNVTFRCDPISEHNRLYWYRQTLGQGPEFLTYFQNEAQLEKSRLLSDRFSAERPKGSFSTLEIQRTEQGDSAMYLCASSLADRVDAFGQGTRLTVV.

The chain couples TRBV7-2 to TRBJ2-2; 9 bases line up with TRBD2. CDR3 size: 15 residues. Losses at the gene ends were 1 base for V and 8 bases for J; bases not matched to a gene: 5. Per germline, CDR1 SGHTA and CDR2 FQGNSA. The CDR3: CASSLVAGGRGELFF. The CDR3, as DNA: TGTGCCAGCAGCTTAGTTGCGGGGGGGCGAGGGGAGCTGTTTTTT.

This chain connects TRBV19 to TRBJ1-3; 7 positions match TRBD1. V trimming: 6 bases; J trimming: 0 bases; junction bases outside the gene matches: 11. CDR1 is LNHDA and CDR2 is SQIVND in the germline V gene (reference sequence). The length of the CDR3 is 17 residues. The CDR3 sequence is CASSPGGQFFSGNTIYF. The CDR3, as DNA: TGTGCCAGTAGCCCCGGGGGACAGTTCTTCTCTGGAAACACCATATATTTT.

The chain has TRBV24-1 and TRBJ1-5, with 7 bases identical to TRBD1. The CDR3 sequence is 13 residues long. The V gene end was trimmed by 9 bases and the J gene end by 5 bases; junction bases not matched to a gene: 6. The germline gives CDR1 KGHDR, CDR2 SFDVKD. As DNA, the CDR3 is TGTGCCACCGAACAGGGGTCAGATCAGCCCCAGCATTTT. Translating it yields CATEQGSDQPQHF.

The chain links TRBV5-1 to TRBJ2-1; 9 positions match TRBD2. The CDR3 covers 16 residues. The trim removed 1 base at V and 3 bases at J, leaving 5 bases unmatched. The germline V gene encodes CDR1 SGHRS and CDR2 YFSETQ. This CDR3 is CASSLRASGVYNEQFF. In DNA form, the CDR3 reads TGCGCCAGCAGCTTGCGCGCTAGCGGGGTCTACAATGAGCAGTTCTTC.

The chain combines TRBV6-5 with TRBJ1-3; no reliable D call. Germline V CDR1 and CDR2: MNHEY, SVGAGI. Trimming took 2 bases from V and 0 from J, leaving 8 bases between them. The CDR3 has 15 amino acids. CDR3 DNA sequence: TGTGCCAGCAGTTACGGGTTGAGCTCTGGAAACACCATATATTTT. It specifies CASSYGLSSGNTIYF.